These 12 T cell receptor beta chains originate from one sample sequenced in a study of blood T cells in healthy people across ages. A sample-barcoded 5' primer and a J-beta primer mix were used in a second PCR of roughly 7 to 12 cycles. TCRdb re-called the 5' RACE reads through MiXCR, storing one row per CDR3 protein. The sample contains 600,000 to 1,000,000 distinct CDR3 sequences, approximately 25% of which appear only once. These data were also reused for a study on T cells of mothers and their children.

The specimen sequenced was blood. Every receptor here comes from a boy aged 10-17 years in good health.

This clonotype was counted at least ten times. The chain carries TRBV6-2 or TRBV6-3 and TRBJ1-2; D gene unclear. Deletions cut 6 bases from V and 2 bases from J, with 7 bases between. CDR1 is MNHEY and CDR2 is SVGEGT in the germline V gene. CDR3 length: 12 amino acids. CDR3 sequence: CASREGNYGYTF. DNA for the CDR3: TGTGCCAGCAGGGAGGGAAACTATGGCTACACCTTC.

The CDR3 region is CASSSPTGRQGSYEQYF. The DNA for the CDR3 is TGTGCCAGCAGCTCCCCCACCGGCCGGCAGGGGTCCTACGAGCAGTACTTC. The chain links TRBV7-8 to TRBJ2-7, with a weak D call TRBD1 (6 bases). V shed 4 bases and J shed 1 base, with 20 bases lying between them. The CDR3 runs to 17 residues. From germline, CDR1 is SGHVS and CDR2 FQNEAQ.

This clonotype came up a few times. The CDR3 coding sequence is TGTGCCAGCAGTCAGACCCGTATAGGGCGGGAGTGGGCACCAGATACGCAGTATTTT. Protein: CASSQTRIGREWAPDTQYF. This chain uses TRBV7-2 with TRBJ2-3, with 7 bases identical to TRBD2. This CDR3 has 19 residues. Per the germline V gene, CDR1 is SGHTA and CDR2 is FQGNSA. Trimming at V came to 6 bases and at J to 4 bases, leaving 22 bases not matched to a gene.

The rearrangement uses TRBV27 and TRBJ2-5; 11 bases are shared with TRBD1. Judging by the DNA end, TRBJ2-7 fits better; the J call may be wrong. CDR1 MNHEY and CDR2 SMNVEV come from the germline V gene (reference sequence). The CDR3 has 15 residues. The CDR3 sequence: CASSPHGTGGNEQYF. The CDR3 DNA follows: TGTGCCAGCAGTCCCCACGGGACAGGGGGAAACGAGCAGTACTTC.

This sequence joins TRBV24-1 and TRBJ2-1, with 8 bases fitting TRBD2. V shed 7 bases and J 0 bases; nucleotides not matched to a gene: 1. In germline, CDR1 is KGHDR, CDR2 SFDVKD. This CDR3 comprises 14 residues. CDR3 region: CATRSGSSYNEQFF. CDR3 coding DNA: TGTGCCACCAGGAGCGGGAGCTCCTACAATGAGCAGTTCTTC.

This clonotype was observed a few times. The gene calls are TRBV6-2 or TRBV6-3 and TRBJ2-7; D unresolved. Trimming removed 8 bases at V and 1 base at J, with 15 bases between. There are 14 residues in the CDR3. The germline CDR1 and CDR2 sequences are MNHEY and SVGEGT. The chain's CDR3 is CASAAPIRSYEQYF. The CDR3 DNA sequence: TGTGCCAGCGCCGCCCCCATACGGTCCTACGAGCAGTACTTC.

The rearrangement uses TRBV20-1 and TRBJ2-1; 7 nucleotides line up with TRBD2. The DNA end favors TRBJ2-7, so the J call may be wrong. This CDR3 region has 13 residues. The germline V gene has CDR1 DFQATT and CDR2 SNEGSKA (reference sequence). This CDR3 reads CSARGGWGEEQYF. The DNA of the CDR3 is TGCAGTGCTAGGGGGGGGTGGGGTGAGGAGCAGTACTTC.

The chain links TRBV5-1 to TRBJ2-5; TRBD1 agrees at 8 bases. The ends lost 4 bases at V and 5 bases at J; junction bases unmatched: 4. Germline CDR1 reads SGHRS; CDR2 reads YFSETQ. This CDR3 spans 13 amino acids. The chain's CDR3 is CASSGRQGETQYF. As DNA, the CDR3 is TGCGCCAGCAGCGGCCGACAGGGGGAGACCCAGTACTTC.

This clonotype was seen only a few times. Compared with germline, one end of the junction differs, possibly owing to a read error. The chain joins TRBV20-1 to TRBJ2-5; D gene unclear. The germline gives CDR1 DFQATT, CDR2 SNEGSKA (reference sequence). The CDR3 has 14 residues. This chain's CDR3 is CSAIQIGLQETQCF. The CDR3 DNA is TGCAGTGCAATACAGATAGGGCTCCAAGAGACCCAGTGCTTC.

This clonotype was counted once. The chain has TRBV29-1 and TRBJ1-2; 8 bases fit TRBD1. Trimming at V came to 8 bases and at J to 8 bases, leaving 13 bases not matched to a gene. Germline assignment: CDR1 SQVTM and CDR2 ANQGSEA. The CDR3 has 13 residues. The chain's CDR3 is CSSQQGGGLGYTF. The CDR3 DNA reads TGCAGCTCCCAACAGGGGGGAGGGCTCGGCTACACCTTC.

This clonotype was seen a few times. V and J are TRBV6-2 or TRBV6-3 and TRBJ2-5; 7 bases match TRBD1. The assigned J gene may be wrong: the sequence end matches TRBJ2-7 better. The germline CDR1 and CDR2 sequences are MNHEY and SVGEGT. The CDR3 contains 15 residues. CDR3 in amino acids: CASSYPGQASYEQYF. DNA for the CDR3: TGTGCCAGCAGTTACCCTGGACAGGCCTCCTACGAGCAGTACTTC.

V gene TRBV7-9 combines with J gene TRBJ1-2, with no clear D. The CDR3 loop spans 13 amino acids. The germline V gene encodes CDR1 SEHNR and CDR2 FQNEAQ (reference sequence). The ends were cut back, 6 bases at V and 0 bases at J, with 8 bases in the middle. CDR3 nucleotides: TGTGCCAGCAGAGCCGGATCTAACTATGGCTACACCTTC. Translated, it gives CASRAGSNYGYTF.